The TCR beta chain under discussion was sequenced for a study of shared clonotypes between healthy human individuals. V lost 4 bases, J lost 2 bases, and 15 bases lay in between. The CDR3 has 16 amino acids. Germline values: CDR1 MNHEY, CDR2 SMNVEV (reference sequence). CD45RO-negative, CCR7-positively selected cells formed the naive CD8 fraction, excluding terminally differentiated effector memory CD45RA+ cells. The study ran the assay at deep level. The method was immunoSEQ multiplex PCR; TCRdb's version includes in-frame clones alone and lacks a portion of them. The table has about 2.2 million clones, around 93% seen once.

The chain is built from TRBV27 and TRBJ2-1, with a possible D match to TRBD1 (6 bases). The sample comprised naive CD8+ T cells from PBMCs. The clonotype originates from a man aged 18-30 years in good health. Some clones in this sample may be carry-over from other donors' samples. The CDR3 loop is CASSSPPRTAYNEQFF. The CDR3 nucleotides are TGTGCCAGCAGTTCTCCCCCGCGGACAGCCTACAATGAGCAGTTCTTC.